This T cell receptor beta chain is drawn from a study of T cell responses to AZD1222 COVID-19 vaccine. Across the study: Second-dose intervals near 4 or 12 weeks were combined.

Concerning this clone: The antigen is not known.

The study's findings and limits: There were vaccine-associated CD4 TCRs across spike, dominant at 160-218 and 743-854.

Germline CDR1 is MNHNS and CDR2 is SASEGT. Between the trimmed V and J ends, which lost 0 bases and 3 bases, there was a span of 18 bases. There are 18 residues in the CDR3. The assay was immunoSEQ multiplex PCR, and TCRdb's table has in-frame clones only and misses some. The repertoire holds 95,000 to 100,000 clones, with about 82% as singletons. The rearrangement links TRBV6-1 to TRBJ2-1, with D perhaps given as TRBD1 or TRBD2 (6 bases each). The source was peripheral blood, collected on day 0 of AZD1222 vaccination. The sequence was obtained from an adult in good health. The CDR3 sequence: CASSEAGWAEGGYNEQFF. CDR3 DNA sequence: TGTGCCAGCAGTGAAGCGGGTTGGGCGGAGGGGGGCTACAATGAGCAGTTCTTC.